This TCR beta chain stems from a study of T cell changes during pregnancy in multiple sclerosis. The protocol was immunoSEQ multiplex PCR, while the TCRdb copy is restricted to in-frame clones and leaves out a portion. Counted here are more than 70,000 clones, approximately 90% occurring once; the ten biggest clones make up 0.95%. The CDR3 length is 13 residues. Germline V lookup: CDR1 MDHEN, CDR2 SYDVKM. Trimming removed 5 bases from V and 3 bases from J, with 11 bases in between. The sample here was peripheral blood, taken before pregnancy. V is TRBV28 and J is TRBJ2-7; possibly TRBD2 for D (6 bases). The TCR sequence derives from a female donor with multiple sclerosis, enrolled in a pregnancy study. Here the CDR3 DNA reads TGTGCCAGCAGTCTGACTAGAGACTACGAGCAGTACTTC. Protein product: CASSLTRDYEQYF.